The following is a T cell receptor (beta chain) sequence with its context. MiXCR was run by TCRdb on the reads, yielding one entry per CDR3 protein. Altogether 13,000 or so distinct CDR3 sequences are present, under 20% being singletons, with the ten largest covering less than 15%. The data derive from a study of liver allograft versus peripheral blood T cells. Study context: Blood and transplanted-liver T cell receptor repertoires from recipients were compared.

The TCR originated in a human patient who had a liver transplant. Some T cells may trace back to the graft donor.

As DNA, the CDR3 is TGTGCCACCACAGGTTCTGGAAACACCATATATTTT. Encoded protein: CATTGSGNTIYF. The chain combines TRBV12-3 or TRBV12-4 with TRBJ1-3, with a tentative D call TRBD1 (5 bases). Trimming took off 10 bases at V and 1 base at J, with 8 bases between the two ends. The CDR3 totals 12 residues.